The clone carrying this T cell receptor (beta chain) was seen just once. These data come from a study of blood T cell repertoires in COVID-19. Study information: Sources were T cells, B-cell-depleted T cells, or PBMCs; the material itself was cDNA or gDNA.

The CDR3 is 14 amino acids. V lost 0 bases and J lost 2, with 7 bases in between. The germline gives CDR1 SGHVS, CDR2 FQNEAQ. Those who participated ranged in age from roughly 18 to 100 years and resided in under 25 US areas. Cohorts were determined from participant-reported clinical history. Methods used by the authors: Reference gene primer amplification gave nucleated cell count estimates. Method: immunoSEQ multiplex PCR; TCRdb's copy keeps in-frame clones and lacks some. V, J and clone size derive from that table, while D and trimming were established from the DNA sequence. The sample holds 400,000 to 550,000 clones, 70% to 90% seen once.

Sequencing was done on a sample of PBMCs or T cells enriched from blood (not recorded which). V usage is TRBV7-8 and J usage is TRBJ1-2; D remains unclear. This TCR was sampled from a woman under 30 with acute COVID-19. Here the CDR3 reads CASSLASVNYGYTF. DNA for the CDR3: TGTGCCAGCAGCTTAGCTTCGGTCAACTATGGCTACACCTTC.